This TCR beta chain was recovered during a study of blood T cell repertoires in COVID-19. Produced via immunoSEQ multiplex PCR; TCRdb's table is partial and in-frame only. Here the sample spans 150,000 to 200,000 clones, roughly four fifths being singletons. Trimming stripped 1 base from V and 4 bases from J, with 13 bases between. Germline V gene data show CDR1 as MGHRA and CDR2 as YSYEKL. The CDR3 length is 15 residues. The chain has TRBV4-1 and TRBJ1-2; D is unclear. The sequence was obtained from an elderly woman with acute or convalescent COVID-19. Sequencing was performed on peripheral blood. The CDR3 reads CASSQGVGLGYGYTF. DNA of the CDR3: TGCGCCAGCAGCCAAGGAGTGGGCCTGGGCTATGGCTACACCTTC.